One sample yielded the 8 T cell receptor beta chains listed below, sequenced in a study of control samples from healthy donors and cancer patients. Profiled with immunoSEQ multiplex PCR; TCRdb holds only in-frame clones, not every one. The repertoire has about 150,000 clones, 90% to 95% of them found once; the top ten carry approximately 15%. The sequencing input was PBMCs. The receptors stem from a man aged 55 to 70 with colorectal cancer.

The chain has TRBV18 and TRBJ2-7, with TRBD1 identical over 8 bases. J lost 5 bases, V lost 0 bases, and 9 bases had no gene match. CDR3 length: 16 residues. Per germline, CDR1 KGHSH and CDR2 LQKENI. The DNA of the CDR3 is TGTGCCAGCTCACCACCGACAGGGGACCTCCTAAACGAGCAGTACTTC. It is translated as CASSPPTGDLLNEQYF.

This chain uses TRBV6-5 with TRBJ1-2; maybe TRBD1 (6 bases). V lost 0 bases, J lost 8 bases, and 10 bases lay in between. The CDR3 is 13 amino acids. Germline CDR1 is MNHEY and CDR2 is SVGAGI. The chain's CDR3 is CASSYSTGQGYTF. The CDR3 DNA sequence: TGTGCCAGCAGTTACTCGACAGGTCAGGGCTACACCTTC.

This clone was seen a single time. The chain combines TRBV11-2 with TRBJ1-3; 8 bases map to TRBD1. V shed 3 bases, J shed 0 bases, and the junction held 4 bases outside the gene matches. The CDR3 sequence is 16 residues long. CDR1 and CDR2 from the germline V gene are SGHAT and FQNNGV. The CDR3 is CASSFDRGLSGNTIYF. The DNA for the CDR3 is TGTGCCAGCAGCTTCGACAGGGGACTCTCTGGAAACACCATATATTTT.

V is TRBV2 and J is TRBJ1-1, with D possibly matching TRBD1 (6 bases). Germline loops: CDR1 SNHLY, CDR2 FYNNEI. V dropped 4 bases and J dropped 0 bases, with 15 bases sitting between them. The CDR3 spans 16 residues. As DNA, the CDR3 is TGTGCCAGCAGTGTACAGGGCGAAGGGTTGAACACTGAAGCTTTCTTT. Translation gives CASSVQGEGLNTEAFF.

The chain joins TRBV7-7 to TRBJ1-4, with TRBD1 as a possible D gene (5 bases). CDR3 size: 16 residues. Trimming stripped 4 bases from V and 0 bases from J, with 12 bases between. Germline values: CDR1 SSHAT, CDR2 FNYEAQ (reference sequence). The CDR3 loop reads CASSSGQGSTNEKLFF. CDR3 sequence (DNA): TGTGCCAGCAGCTCGGGCCAGGGTTCAACTAATGAAAAACTGTTTTTT.

V and J are TRBV5-1 and TRBJ1-5, with D hard to call. The CDR3 is made up of 13 amino acids. V shed 2 bases and J shed 4 bases, with 7 bases lying between them. CDR1 and CDR2 (germline): SGHRS, YFSETQ. In DNA, the CDR3 is TGCGCCAGCAGCTTCGGATCTAATCAGCCCCAGCATTTT. Translation: CASSFGSNQPQHF.

The chain employs TRBV7-9 and TRBJ2-1, with D possibly TRBD1 on 6 matching bases. Germline loops: CDR1 SEHNR, CDR2 FQNEAQ (reference sequence). The CDR3 loop spans 17 amino acids. Trimming pared 2 bases from V and 0 bases from J, leaving 14 bases between. CDR3 protein: CASSLWGLQSSYNEQFF. CDR3 nucleotide sequence: TGTGCCAGCAGCTTATGGGGGCTGCAGAGCTCCTACAATGAGCAGTTCTTC.

The chain joins TRBV7-9 to TRBJ2-7, with unresolved D. V was clipped by 5 bases and J by 2 bases, with 13 bases between them. Germline CDR1 reads SEHNR; CDR2 reads FQNEAQ (reference sequence). The CDR3 has 14 amino acids. CDR3 nucleotide sequence: TGTGCCAGCAGCCCCCACTCCCCAGCCTACGAGCAGTACTTC. As protein: CASSPHSPAYEQYF.